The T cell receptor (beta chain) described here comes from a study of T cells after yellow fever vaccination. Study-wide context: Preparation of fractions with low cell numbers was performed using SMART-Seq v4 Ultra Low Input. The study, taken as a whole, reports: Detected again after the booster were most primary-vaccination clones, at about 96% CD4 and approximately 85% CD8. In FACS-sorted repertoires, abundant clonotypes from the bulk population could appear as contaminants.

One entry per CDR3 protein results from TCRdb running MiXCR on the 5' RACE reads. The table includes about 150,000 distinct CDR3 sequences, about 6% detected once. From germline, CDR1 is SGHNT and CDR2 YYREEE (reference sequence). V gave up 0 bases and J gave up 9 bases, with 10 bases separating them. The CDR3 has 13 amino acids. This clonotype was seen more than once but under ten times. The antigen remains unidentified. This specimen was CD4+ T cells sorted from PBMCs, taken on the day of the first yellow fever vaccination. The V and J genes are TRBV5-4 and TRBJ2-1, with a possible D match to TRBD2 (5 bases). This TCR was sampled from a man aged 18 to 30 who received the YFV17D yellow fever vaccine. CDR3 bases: TGTGCCAGCAGCTTGGGGACTGCGAGTGAGCAGTTCTTC. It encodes CASSLGTASEQFF.